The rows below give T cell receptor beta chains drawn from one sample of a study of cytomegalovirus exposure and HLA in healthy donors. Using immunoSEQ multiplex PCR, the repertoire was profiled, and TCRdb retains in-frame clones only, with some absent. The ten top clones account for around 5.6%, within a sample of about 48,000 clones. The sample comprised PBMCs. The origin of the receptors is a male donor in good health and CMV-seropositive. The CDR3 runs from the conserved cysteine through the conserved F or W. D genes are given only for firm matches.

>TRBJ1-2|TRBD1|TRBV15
TGTGCCACCAGCAGAGATCTTGGGACAGGGTATGGCTACACCTTC
CATSRDLGTGYGYTF
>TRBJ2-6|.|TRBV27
TGTGCCAGCAGTTTTCCTAAGGGCTGGGGGCAGTCTGGGGCCAACGTCCTGACTTTC
CASSFPKGWGQSGANVLTF
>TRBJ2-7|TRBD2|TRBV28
TGTGCCAGCAGTCGGACTAGCGGATCCTACGAGCAGTACTTC
CASSRTSGSYEQYF
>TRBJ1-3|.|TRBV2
TGTGCCAGCAGTGAGGGGGGGGGCTCTGGAAACACCATATATTTT
CASSEGGGSGNTIYF
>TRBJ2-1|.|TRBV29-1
TGCAGCGTGATGGGACACCGCTCCTACAATGAGCAGTTCTTC
CSVMGHRSYNEQFF
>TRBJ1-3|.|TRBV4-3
TGCGCCAGCAGCCAAAAAGGGACAGGAAACACCATATATTTT
CASSQKGTGNTIYF
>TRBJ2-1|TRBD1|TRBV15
TGTGCCACCAGCAGAAGAACTAACAGGGGGCGGAAGGATGAGCAGTTCTTC
CATSRRTNRGRKDEQFF
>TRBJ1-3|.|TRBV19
TGTGCCAGTAGTAGGGGGGACGGCTTAGGAAACACCATATATTTT
CASSRGDGLGNTIYF
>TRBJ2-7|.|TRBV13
TGTGCCAGCAGCTTATACTACGAGCAGTACTTC
CASSLYYEQYF
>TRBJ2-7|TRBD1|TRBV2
TGTGCCAGCAGTGCCTTACAGGGGCCCTACGAGCAGTACTTC
CASSALQGPYEQYF
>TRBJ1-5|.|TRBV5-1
TGCGCCAGCAGCTTCGGGTCTGGAGGCAGTAATCAGCCCCAGCATTTT
CASSFGSGGSNQPQHF
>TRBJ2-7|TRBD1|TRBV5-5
TGTGCCAGCAGCTCTCCTTCTGGGACAGGGGGAACCGTAATCACCTACGAGCAGTACTTC
CASSSPSGTGGTVITYEQYF
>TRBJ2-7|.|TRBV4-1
TGCGCCAGCAGCCAAGCAATACAGGGAGCCTACGAGCAGTACTTC
CASSQAIQGAYEQYF
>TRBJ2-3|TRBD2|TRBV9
TGTGCCAGCAGCGGGACTAGCGGGGGGTACGCAGATACGCAGTATTTT
CASSGTSGGYADTQYF
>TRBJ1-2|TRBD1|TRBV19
TGTGCCAGTAGTCTCTCCAGGGGGCGCCCCGACTATGGCTACACCTTC
CASSLSRGRPDYGYTF
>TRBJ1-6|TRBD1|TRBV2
TGTGCCAGCAGTCCCGGGACAGGGACACCCCTCCACTTT
CASSPGTGTPLHF
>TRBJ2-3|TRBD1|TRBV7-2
TGTGCCAGCAGCTTAGCGCGAACAGGGGGCGTTGATACGCAGTATTTT
CASSLARTGGVDTQYF
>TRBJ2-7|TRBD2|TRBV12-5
TGTGCTAGTGGTTTGGGTTCAGCGGGGGGTACCTACGAGCAGTACTTC
CASGLGSAGGTYEQYF
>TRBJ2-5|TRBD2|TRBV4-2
TGTGCCAGCAGCCAAGAGGCCGGGGGGGCCCCTGAGACCCAGTACTTC
CASSQEAGGAPETQYF
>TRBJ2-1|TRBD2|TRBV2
TGTGCCAGCAGGGGAGGACTAGGGAATGAGCAGTTCTTC
CASRGGLGNEQFF
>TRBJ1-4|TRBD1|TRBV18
TGTGCCAGCTCACCACCGAGGACAGGGGTAGGAAATGAAAAACTGTTTTTT
CASSPPRTGVGNEKLFF
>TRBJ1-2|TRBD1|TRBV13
TGTGCCAGCAGCTACGGACAGGGGCTTTATGGCTACACCTTC
CASSYGQGLYGYTF
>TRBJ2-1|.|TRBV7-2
TGTGCCAGCAGCTCCGGGTCATCGTCCTACAATGAGCAGTTCTTC
CASSSGSSSYNEQFF
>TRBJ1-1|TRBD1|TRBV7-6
TGTGCCAGCAGCTTAGGACAGGGCCCCAGTTCTGAAGCTTTCTTT
CASSLGQGPSSEAFF
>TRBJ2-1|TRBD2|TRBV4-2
TGTGCCAGCAGCCTCTGGACTAGCGGGGGGGCGGTTAGTGAGCAGTTCTTC
CASSLWTSGGAVSEQFF
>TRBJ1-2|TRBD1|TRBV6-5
TGTGCCAGCAGGGGGGGACAGGGGGGCTACACCTTC
CASRGGQGGYTF
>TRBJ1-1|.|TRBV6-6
TGTGCCAGCAGATCGCTCCGGGGCACTGAAGCTTTCTTT
CASRSLRGTEAFF
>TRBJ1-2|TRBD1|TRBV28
TGTGCCAGCAGTCTACGGACAGGGTTAGGTAACTATGGCTACACCTTC
CASSLRTGLGNYGYTF
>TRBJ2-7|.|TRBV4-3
TGCGCCAGCAGCCAAGATATGGGCACCTACGAGCAGTACTTC
CASSQDMGTYEQYF
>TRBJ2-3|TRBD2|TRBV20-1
TGCAGTGCCCGACTAGCGGATACGCAGTATTTT
CSARLADTQYF
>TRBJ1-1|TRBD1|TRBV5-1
TGCGCCAGCAGCTTGTCGACAGGGGGCACTGAAGCTTTCTTT
CASSLSTGGTEAFF
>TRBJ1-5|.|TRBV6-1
TGTGCCAGCAGTGGACAGGAGGATCAGCCCCGGCATTTT
CASSGQEDQPRHF
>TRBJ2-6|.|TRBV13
TGTGCCAGCAGCCCCGGAGGGACAGCCTCTGGGGCCAACGTCCTGACTTTC
CASSPGGTASGANVLTF
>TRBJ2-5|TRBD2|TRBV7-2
TGTGCCAGCAGCTCCAGCCTAGCGGGGTATGAGACCCAGTACTTC
CASSSSLAGYETQYF
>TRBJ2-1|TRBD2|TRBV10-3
TGTGCCATCAGGGGACTAGCGGGGGGGCCCGACAATGAGCAGTTCTTC
CAIRGLAGGPDNEQFF
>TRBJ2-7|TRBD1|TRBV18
TGTGCCAGCTCACCGTTCGGGGACAGAAAAACCTACGAGCAGTACTTC
CASSPFGDRKTYEQYF
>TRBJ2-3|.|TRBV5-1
TGCGCCAGCAGCTTGGTGCAGGGCACAGATACGCAGTATTTT
CASSLVQGTDTQYF
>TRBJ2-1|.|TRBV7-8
TGTGCCAGCAGCTTAGGAGTATTCAATGAGCAGTTCTTC
CASSLGVFNEQFF
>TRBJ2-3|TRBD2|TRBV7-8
TGTGCCAGCAGGGGACTAGTGGGCCCAGTAAGTACGCAGTATTTT
CASRGLVGPVSTQYF
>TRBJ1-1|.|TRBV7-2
TGTGCCAGCAGCTTAGAGAGGGAAGCTTTCTTT
CASSLEREAFF
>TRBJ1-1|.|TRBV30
TGTGCCTGGAGTGTCACAGGGTGGACTGAAGCTTTCTTT
CAWSVTGWTEAFF
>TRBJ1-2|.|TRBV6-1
TGTGCCAGCAGACGGGGGGATTCTAACTATGGCTACACCTTC
CASRRGDSNYGYTF
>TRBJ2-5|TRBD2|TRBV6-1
TGTGCCAGCAGTGAACCCCCAGCGGGGGGCCCCCAAGAGACCCAGTACTTC
CASSEPPAGGPQETQYF
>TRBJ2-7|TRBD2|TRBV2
TGTGCCAGCAGCGCCCTTAGCGGGGGCTCCTACGAGCAGTACTTC
CASSALSGGSYEQYF
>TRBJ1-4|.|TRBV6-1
TGTGCCAGCACGGGTCAGAATAATGAAAAACTGTTTTTT
CASTGQNNEKLFF
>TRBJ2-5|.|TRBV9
TGTGCCAGCAGCGTAGAGTCTGCGGGACTTTCTTCAGTAGAGACCCAGTACTTC
CASSVESAGLSSVETQYF